Here is one T cell receptor beta chain with its context. Antigen unknown. The data originate from a study of CD8 T cells in Susac syndrome. Overall study findings and caveats: None of the CD4+ T cell repertoires in Susac syndrome showed clonal expansion.

Random hexamers served to reverse transcribe roughly 0.5 to 1 ug RNA. Via MiXCR, TCRdb re-called the immunoSEQ multiplex PCR reads, giving one row per CDR3 protein. This sample has roughly 80,000 distinct CDR3 sequences, with 90% to 95% found just once. There are 12 residues in the CDR3. The V and J ends lost 6 bases and 4 bases, in that order; junction bases with no gene match: 3. CDR1 and CDR2 (germline): DFQATT, SNEGSKA (reference sequence). The sequence was obtained from a human donor with Susac syndrome. The material sequenced was CD4+ T cells from PBMCs. V is TRBV20-1 and J is TRBJ1-1; 9 nucleotides match TRBD1. The CDR3 DNA reads as TGCAGTGCCGGGACAGGGTTCACTGAAGCTTTCTTT. Translation: CSAGTGFTEAFF.